This is a list of T cell receptor beta chains from one sample in a study of cytomegalovirus exposure and HLA in healthy donors. Using immunoSEQ multiplex PCR, the repertoire was profiled, and TCRdb retains in-frame clones only, with some absent. This table holds about 50,000 clones, 65% to 80% found once. Sequencing was carried out using PBMCs. Source of these receptors: a woman in her 50s in good health and CMV-seronegative. The CDR3 runs from the conserved cysteine through the conserved F or W. For some rows the clone size is stated as once, few or many, or as a class when expanded; others skip it.

V,size,CDR3
TRBV30,-,CAWLVGPAGYDEQYF
TRBV5-1,once,CASSSQANEKLFF
TRBV5-4,-,CASSLWSAIEQYF
TRBV28,-,CASRRQLNTEAFF
TRBV6-1,-,CASRPAGGLEQYF
TRBV6-5,-,CASSYGTDAYNSPLHF
TRBV7-3,-,CASSPGVSGATDTQYF
TRBV6-1,-,CASSDPSGPLYYEQYF
TRBV6-8,-,CASRYRDRGLGSYNEQFF
TRBV10-3,few,CAISESIREGAFF
TRBV7-9,few,CASSLGTGLQPQHF
TRBV6-5,-,CASRRDGGTDTQYF
TRBV5-1,-,CASSLEGRAGANVLTF
TRBV2,-,CASGDRYSNQPQHF
TRBV19,few,CASSIVTGGEQYF
TRBV6-1,-,CASRGTSSYEQYF
TRBV6-4,few,CASNGTSSFNEQFF
TRBV28,-,CASSPYNGGMNEKLFF
TRBV27,few,CASSQIYEQYF
TRBV2,medium-sized,CASSEIRDGGQFF
TRBV6-5,-,CASSSSGTSGETQYF
TRBV6-6,few,CASTMGGYEAFF
TRBV6-1,-,CASSESAGTGVADTQYF
TRBV19,-,CASSISPGQGNQPQHF